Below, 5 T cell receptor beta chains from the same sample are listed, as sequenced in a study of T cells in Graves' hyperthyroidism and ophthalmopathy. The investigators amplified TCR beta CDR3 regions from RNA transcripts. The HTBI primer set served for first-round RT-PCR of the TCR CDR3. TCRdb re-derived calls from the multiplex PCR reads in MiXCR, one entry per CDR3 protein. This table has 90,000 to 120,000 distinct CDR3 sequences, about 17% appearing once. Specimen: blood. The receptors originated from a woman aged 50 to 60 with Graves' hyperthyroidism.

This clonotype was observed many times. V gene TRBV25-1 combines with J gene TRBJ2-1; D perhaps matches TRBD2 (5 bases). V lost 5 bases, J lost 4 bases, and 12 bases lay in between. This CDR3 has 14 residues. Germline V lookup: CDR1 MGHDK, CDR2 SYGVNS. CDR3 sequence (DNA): TGTGCCAGCAGTATAACGAGCGGATACAATGAGCAGTTCTTC. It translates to CASSITSGYNEQFF. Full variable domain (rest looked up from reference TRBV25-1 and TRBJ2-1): EADIYQTPRYLVIGTGKKITLECSQTMGHDKMYWYQQDPGMELHLIHYSYGVNSTEKGDLSSESTVSRIRTEHFPLTLESARPSHTSQYLCASSITSGYNEQFFGPGTRLTVL.

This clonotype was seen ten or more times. CDR3 sequence (DNA): TGCAGCGTAGCCGACAGCGGGAACACTGAAGCTTTCTTT. Its protein is CSVADSGNTEAFF. The rearrangement uses TRBV29-1 and TRBJ1-1; maybe TRBD1 (5 bases). Germline values: CDR1 SQVTM, CDR2 ANQGSEA. Trimming removed 6 bases at V and 1 base at J, with 12 bases between. The CDR3 length is 13 residues.

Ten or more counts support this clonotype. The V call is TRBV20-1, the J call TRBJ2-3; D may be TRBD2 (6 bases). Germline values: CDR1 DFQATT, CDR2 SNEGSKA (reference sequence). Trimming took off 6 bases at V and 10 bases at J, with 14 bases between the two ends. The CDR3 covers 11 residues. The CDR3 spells CSAAEGNSQYF. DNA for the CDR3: TGCAGTGCCGCGGAGGGGAACTCGCAGTATTTT.

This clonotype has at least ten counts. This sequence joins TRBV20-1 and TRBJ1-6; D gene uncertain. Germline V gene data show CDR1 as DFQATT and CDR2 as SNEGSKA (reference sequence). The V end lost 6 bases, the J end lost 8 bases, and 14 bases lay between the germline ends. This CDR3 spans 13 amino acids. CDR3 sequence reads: CSAMPGLDSPLHF. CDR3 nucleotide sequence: TGCAGTGCGATGCCGGGATTAGATTCACCCCTCCACTTT.

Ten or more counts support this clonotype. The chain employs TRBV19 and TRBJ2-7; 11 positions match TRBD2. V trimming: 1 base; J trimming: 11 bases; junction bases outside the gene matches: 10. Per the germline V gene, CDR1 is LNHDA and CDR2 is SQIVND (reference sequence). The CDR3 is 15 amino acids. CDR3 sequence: CASSIAGTSGEEKYF. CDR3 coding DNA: TGTGCCAGTAGTATAGCCGGGACTAGCGGAGAAGAGAAGTACTTC.